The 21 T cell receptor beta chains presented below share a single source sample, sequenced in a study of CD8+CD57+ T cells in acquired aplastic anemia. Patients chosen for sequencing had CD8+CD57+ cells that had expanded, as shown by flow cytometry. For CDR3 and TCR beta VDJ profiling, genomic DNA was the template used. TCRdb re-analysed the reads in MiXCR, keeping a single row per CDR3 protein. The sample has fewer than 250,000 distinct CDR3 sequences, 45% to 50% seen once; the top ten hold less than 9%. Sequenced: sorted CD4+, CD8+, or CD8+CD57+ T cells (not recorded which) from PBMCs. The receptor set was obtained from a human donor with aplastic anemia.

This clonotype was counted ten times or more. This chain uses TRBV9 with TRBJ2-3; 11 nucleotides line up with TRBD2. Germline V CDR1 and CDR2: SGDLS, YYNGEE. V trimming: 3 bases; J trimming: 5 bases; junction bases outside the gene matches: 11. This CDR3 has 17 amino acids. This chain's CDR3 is CASSARGPGLAEDTQYF. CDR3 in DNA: TGTGCCAGCAGCGCCCGCGGGCCGGGACTAGCGGAAGATACGCAGTATTTT.

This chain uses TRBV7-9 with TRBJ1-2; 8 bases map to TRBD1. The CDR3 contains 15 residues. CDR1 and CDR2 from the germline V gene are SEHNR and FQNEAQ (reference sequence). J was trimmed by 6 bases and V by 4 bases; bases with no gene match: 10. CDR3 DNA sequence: TGTGCCAGCAGCTCCCCCAACAGGGGGGTCCATGGCTACACCTTC. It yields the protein CASSSPNRGVHGYTF. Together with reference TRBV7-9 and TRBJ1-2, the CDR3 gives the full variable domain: DTGVSQNPRHKITKRGQNVTFRCDPISEHNRLYWYRQTLGQGPEFLTYFQNEAQLEKSRLLSDRFSAERPKGSFSTLEIQRTEQGDSAMYLCASSSPNRGVHGYTFGSGTRLTVV.

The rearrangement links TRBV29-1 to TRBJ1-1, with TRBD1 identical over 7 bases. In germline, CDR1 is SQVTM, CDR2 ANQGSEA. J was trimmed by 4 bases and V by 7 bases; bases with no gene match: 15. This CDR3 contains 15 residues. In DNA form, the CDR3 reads TGCAGCGGATGGACAGGCAATGCTATGAGCACTGAAGCTTTCTTT. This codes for CSGWTGNAMSTEAFF.

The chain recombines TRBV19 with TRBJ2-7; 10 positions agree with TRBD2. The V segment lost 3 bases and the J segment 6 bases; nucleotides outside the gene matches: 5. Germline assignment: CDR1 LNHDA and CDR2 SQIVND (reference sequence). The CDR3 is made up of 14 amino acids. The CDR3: CASSILASGGEQYF. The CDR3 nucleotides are TGTGCCAGTAGTATCCTGGCTAGCGGGGGCGAGCAGTACTTC.

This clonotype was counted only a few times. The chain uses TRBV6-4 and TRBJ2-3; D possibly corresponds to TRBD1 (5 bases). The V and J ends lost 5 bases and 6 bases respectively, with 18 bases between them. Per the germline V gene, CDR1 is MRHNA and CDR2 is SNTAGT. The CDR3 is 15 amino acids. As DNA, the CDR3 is TGTGCCAGCAGTCGCGCATCCAGGGTTGCCGATACGCAGTATTTT. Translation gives CASSRASRVADTQYF.

In DNA, the CDR3 is TGTGCCAGCAGTGAGACGGGGGGTTCGAAAGGGGAGCTGTTTTTT. As protein: CASSETGGSKGELFF. This chain connects TRBV6-4 to TRBJ2-2; the match to TRBD2 covers 7 bases. This CDR3 has 15 residues. CDR1 is MRHNA and CDR2 is SNTAGT in the germline V gene. V was clipped by 3 bases and J by 8 bases; unmatched bases: 9.

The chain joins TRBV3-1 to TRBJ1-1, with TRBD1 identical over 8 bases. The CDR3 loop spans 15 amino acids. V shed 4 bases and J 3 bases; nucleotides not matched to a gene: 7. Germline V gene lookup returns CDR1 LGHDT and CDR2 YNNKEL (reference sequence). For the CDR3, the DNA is TGTGCCAGCAGCCTTGTGGACAGGGAGGACACTGAAGCTTTCTTT. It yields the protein CASSLVDREDTEAFF.

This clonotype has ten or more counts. This CDR3 is CASSPIRNEQFF. The CDR3 DNA follows: TGTGCCAGCAGTCCCATACGAAATGAGCAGTTCTTC. V is TRBV6-2 or TRBV6-3 and J is TRBJ2-1; no clear D gene. V was shortened by 5 bases and J by 7 bases, with 9 bases between the two germline ends. The CDR3 length is 12 residues. Germline lookup yields CDR1 MNHEY and CDR2 SVGEGT.

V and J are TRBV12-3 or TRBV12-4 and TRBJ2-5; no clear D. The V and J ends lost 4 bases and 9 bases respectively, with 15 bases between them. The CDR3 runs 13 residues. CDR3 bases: TGTGCCAGCAGTTCCAGGACGGATCAGCCCCAGTACTTC. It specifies CASSSRTDQPQYF.

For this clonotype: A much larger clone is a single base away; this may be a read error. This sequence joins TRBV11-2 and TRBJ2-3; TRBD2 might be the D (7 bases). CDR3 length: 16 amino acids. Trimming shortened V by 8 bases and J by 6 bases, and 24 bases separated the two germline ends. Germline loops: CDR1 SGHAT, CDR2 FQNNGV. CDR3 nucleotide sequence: TGTGCCAGCGGCCACCCGGGGGGCGGGACGGGTGATACGCAGTATTTT. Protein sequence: CASGHPGGGTGDTQYF.

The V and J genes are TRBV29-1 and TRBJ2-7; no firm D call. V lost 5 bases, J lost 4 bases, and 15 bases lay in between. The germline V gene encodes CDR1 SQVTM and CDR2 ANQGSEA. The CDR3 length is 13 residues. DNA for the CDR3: TGCAGCGTTCTTACGGGCGGATCATACGAGCAGTACTTC. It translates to CSVLTGGSYEQYF.

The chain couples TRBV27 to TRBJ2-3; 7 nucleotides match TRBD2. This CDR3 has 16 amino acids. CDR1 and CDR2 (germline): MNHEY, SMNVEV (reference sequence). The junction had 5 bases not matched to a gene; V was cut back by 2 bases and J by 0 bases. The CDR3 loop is CASSLRGLTSTDTQYF. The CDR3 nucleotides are TGTGCCAGCAGTTTACGGGGACTAACTAGCACAGATACGCAGTATTTT.

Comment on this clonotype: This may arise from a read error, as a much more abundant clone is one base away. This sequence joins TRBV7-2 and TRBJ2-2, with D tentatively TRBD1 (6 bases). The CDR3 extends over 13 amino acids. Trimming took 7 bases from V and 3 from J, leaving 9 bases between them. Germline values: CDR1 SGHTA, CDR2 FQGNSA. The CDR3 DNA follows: TGTGCCAGCAAGGACAGATACACCGGGGAGCTGTTTTTT. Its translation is CASKDRYTGELFF.

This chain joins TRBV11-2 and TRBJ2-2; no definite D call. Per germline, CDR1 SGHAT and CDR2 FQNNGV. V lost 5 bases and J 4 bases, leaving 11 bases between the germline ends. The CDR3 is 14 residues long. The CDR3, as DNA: TGTGCCAGCAGCCCCCGGACCAGCACCGGGGAGCTGTTTTTT. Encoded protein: CASSPRTSTGELFF.

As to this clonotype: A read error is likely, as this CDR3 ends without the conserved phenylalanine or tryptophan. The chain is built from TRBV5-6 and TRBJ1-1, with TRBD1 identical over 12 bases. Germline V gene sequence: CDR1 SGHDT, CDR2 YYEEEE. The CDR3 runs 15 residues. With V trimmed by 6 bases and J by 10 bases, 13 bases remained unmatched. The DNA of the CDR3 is TGTGCCAGCAACGCGGCCGGGACAGGGGGCAGCGGAGCTTTCTAT. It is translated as CASNAAGTGGSGAFY.

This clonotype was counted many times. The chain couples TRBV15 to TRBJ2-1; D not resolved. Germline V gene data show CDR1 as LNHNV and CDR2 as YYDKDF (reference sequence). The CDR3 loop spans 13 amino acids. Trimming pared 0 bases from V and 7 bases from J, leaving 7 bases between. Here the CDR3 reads CATSRDKENEQFF. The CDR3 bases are TGTGCCACCAGCAGAGATAAAGAGAATGAGCAGTTCTTC. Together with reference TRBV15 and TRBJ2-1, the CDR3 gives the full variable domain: DAMVIQNPRYQVTQFGKPVTLSCSQTLNHNVMYWYQQKSSQAPKLLFHYYDKDFNNEADTPDNFQSRRPNTSFCFLDIRSPGLGDTAMYLCATSRDKENEQFFGPGTRLTVL.

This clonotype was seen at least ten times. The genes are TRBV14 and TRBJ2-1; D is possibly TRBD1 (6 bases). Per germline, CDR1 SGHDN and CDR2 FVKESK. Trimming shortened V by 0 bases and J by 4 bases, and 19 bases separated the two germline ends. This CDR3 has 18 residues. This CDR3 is CASSQDLGGGVWYNEQFF. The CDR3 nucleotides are TGTGCCAGCAGCCAAGATCTTGGGGGCGGAGTCTGGTACAATGAGCAGTTCTTC.

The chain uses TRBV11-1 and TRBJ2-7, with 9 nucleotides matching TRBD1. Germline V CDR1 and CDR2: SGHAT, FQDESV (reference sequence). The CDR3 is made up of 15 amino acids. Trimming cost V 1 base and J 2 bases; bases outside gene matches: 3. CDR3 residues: CASSLVGQGTYEQYF. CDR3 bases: TGTGCCAGCAGCTTAGTGGGACAGGGTACCTACGAGCAGTACTTC.

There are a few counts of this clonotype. Written as DNA, the CDR3 is TGTGCCAGCAGCTTAATAGCGGCAGGGAACACTGAAGCTTTCTTT. It is translated as CASSLIAAGNTEAFF. The chain employs TRBV7-9 and TRBJ1-1; no reliable D call. Germline CDR1 and CDR2: SEHNR and FQNEAQ (reference sequence). Trimming took 2 bases from V and 1 from J, leaving 11 bases between them. The CDR3 contains 15 residues.

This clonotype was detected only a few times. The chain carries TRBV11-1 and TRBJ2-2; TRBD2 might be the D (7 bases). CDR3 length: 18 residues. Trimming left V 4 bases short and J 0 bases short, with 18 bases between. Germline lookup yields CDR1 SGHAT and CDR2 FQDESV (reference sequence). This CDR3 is CASSSFPRGGSNTGELFF. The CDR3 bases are TGTGCCAGCAGCTCCTTCCCGAGGGGGGGATCGAACACCGGGGAGCTGTTTTTT.

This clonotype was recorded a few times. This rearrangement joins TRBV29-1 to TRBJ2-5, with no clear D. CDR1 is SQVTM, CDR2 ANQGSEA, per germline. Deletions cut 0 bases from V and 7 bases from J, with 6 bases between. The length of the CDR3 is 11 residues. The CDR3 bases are TGCAGCGTTGAAGAGGTGGGGACCCAGTACTTC. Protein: CSVEEVGTQYF. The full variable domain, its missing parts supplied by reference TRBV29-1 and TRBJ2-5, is SAVISQKPSRDICQRGTSLTIQCQVDSQVTMMFWYRQQPGQSLTLIATANQGSEATYESGFVIDKFPISRPNLTFSTLTVSNMSPEDSSIYLCSVEEVGTQYFGPGTRLLVL.